This is a list of T cell receptor beta chains from one sample in a study of control samples from healthy donors and cancer patients. TCRdb keeps only in-frame clones here, not all; method: immunoSEQ multiplex PCR. The table lists around 100,000 clones, about nine tenths of them singletons. The source material was blood. Receptor source: a woman aged 18 to 35 in good health. Both conserved end residues are part of each CDR3. The D gene is left open where the match is weak. Clone size, where shown, is once, few, many, or a class for clones that have expanded.

TRBV5-1	TRBJ2-2	-	-	TGCGCCAGCAGCCCGTCCCCCCCTCACACCGGGGAGCTGTTTTTT	CASSPSPPHTGELFF
TRBV6-6	TRBJ1-4	-	TRBD1	TGTGCCAGCAGTCGGGACAGGGTGAAGAATGAAAAACTGTTTTTT	CASSRDRVKNEKLFF
TRBV6-5	TRBJ2-1	-	-	TGTGCCAGCACAAACTCGGGGACGGACTCCAATGAGCAGTTCTTC	CASTNSGTDSNEQFF
TRBV12-5	TRBJ1-4	-	TRBD1	TGTGCTAGTACTCCGGGCGCCGGGACAGGCGTTGAAAAACTGTTTTTT	CASTPGAGTGVEKLFF
TRBV7-9	TRBJ2-2	-	TRBD2	TGTGCCAGCAGCCTAGGCAGCGGGGGACCCGGGGAGCTGTTTTTT	CASSLGSGGPGELFF
TRBV2	TRBJ1-5	-	-	TGTGCCAGCAGCAATAGCAATCAGCCCCAGCATTTT	CASSNSNQPQHF
TRBV7-8	TRBJ2-7	-	-	TGTGCCAGCAGTCCGACAGAGGCCCCCTACGAGCAGTACTTC	CASSPTEAPYEQYF
TRBV21-1	TRBJ1-6	-	-	TGTGCCAGCAGCAGGGGAAGAAACATCCAGAATTCACCCCTCCACTTT	CASSRGRNIQNSPLHF
TRBV5-1	TRBJ1-1	once	TRBD1	TGCGCCAGCAGCTTGCAGGGGGCAGAAACTGAAGCTTTCTTT	CASSLQGAETEAFF
TRBV9	TRBJ1-1	-	TRBD1	TGTGCCAGCAGCGTATCCGACAGGGAAGGAGGGGGTACTGAAGCTTTCTTT	CASSVSDREGGGTEAFF
TRBV9	TRBJ1-6	-	-	TGTGCCAGCAGTGCATCAGGGAGCTCCTATAATTCACCCCTCCACTTT	CASSASGSSYNSPLHF
TRBV27	TRBJ2-7	-	TRBD1	TGTGCCAGCAGTTTAATTGCGGGACAGGGGGCCTACGAGCAGTACTTC	CASSLIAGQGAYEQYF
TRBV20-1	TRBJ2-5	-	TRBD2	TGCAGTGCTAGTACTAGCGGGGGGGCCGGTGGGACCCAGTACTTC	CSASTSGGAGGTQYF